The clone carrying this T cell receptor beta chain was picked up a small number of times. Antigen unknown. The sample comes from a study of T cells after yellow fever vaccination. TCRdb reprocessed the 5' RACE reads with MiXCR, giving one entry per CDR3 protein. The sample consists of some 400,000 distinct CDR3 sequences, around 19% of them appearing once. Notes on the study in general: The study noted that FACS-sorted repertoires could contain abundant clonotypes contaminating from the bulk population. On re-exposure, the response was weaker but peaked faster, at day 5 versus 15.

The germline CDR1 and CDR2 sequences are LNHDA and SQIVND (reference sequence). This CDR3 region has 12 residues. V dropped 7 bases and J dropped 5 bases, with 11 bases sitting between them. The TCR sequence derives from a man aged 18 to 29 who received the YFV17D yellow fever vaccine. This material consisted of PBMCs, taken before the yellow fever booster vaccination. V and J are TRBV19 and TRBJ1-1; D call uncertain. CDR3 DNA sequence: TGTGCCAGTACGGTGGGAAGGACTGAAGCTTTCTTT. Translation: CASTVGRTEAFF.